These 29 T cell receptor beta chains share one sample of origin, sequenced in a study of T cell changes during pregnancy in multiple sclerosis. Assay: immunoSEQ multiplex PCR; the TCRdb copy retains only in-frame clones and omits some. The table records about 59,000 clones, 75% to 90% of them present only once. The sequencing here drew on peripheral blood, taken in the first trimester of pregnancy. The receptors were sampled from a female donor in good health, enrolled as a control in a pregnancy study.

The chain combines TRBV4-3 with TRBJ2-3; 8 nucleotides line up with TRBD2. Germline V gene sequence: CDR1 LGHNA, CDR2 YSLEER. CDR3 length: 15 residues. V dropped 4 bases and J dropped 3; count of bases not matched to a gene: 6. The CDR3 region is CASSPRLAKTDTQYF. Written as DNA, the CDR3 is TGCGCCAGCAGCCCTCGACTAGCGAAGACAGATACGCAGTATTTT.

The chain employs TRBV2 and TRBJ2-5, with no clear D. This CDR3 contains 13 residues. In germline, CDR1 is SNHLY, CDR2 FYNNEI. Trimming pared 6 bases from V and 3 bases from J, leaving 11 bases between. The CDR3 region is CASRVDTEETQYF. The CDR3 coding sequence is TGTGCCAGCAGGGTCGACACTGAAGAGACCCAGTACTTC.

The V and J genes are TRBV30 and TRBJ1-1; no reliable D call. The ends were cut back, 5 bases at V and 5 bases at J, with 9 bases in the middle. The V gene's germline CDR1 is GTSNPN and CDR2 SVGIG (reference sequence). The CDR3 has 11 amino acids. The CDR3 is CAWGPETEAFF. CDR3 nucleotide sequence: TGTGCCTGGGGTCCGGAGACTGAAGCTTTCTTT.

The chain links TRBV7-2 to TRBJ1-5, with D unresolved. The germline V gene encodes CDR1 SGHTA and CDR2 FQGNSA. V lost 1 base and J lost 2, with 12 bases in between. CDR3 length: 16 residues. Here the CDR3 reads CASSLGYGSGNQPQHF. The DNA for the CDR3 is TGTGCCAGCAGCTTAGGATACGGTAGTGGCAATCAGCCCCAGCATTTT.

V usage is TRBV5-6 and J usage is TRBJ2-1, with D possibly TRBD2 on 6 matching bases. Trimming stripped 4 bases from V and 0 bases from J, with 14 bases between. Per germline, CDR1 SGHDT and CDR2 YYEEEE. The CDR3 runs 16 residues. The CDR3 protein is CASSPRSGRSYNEQFF. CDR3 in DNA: TGTGCCAGCAGCCCCCGAAGCGGGCGCTCCTACAATGAGCAGTTCTTC.

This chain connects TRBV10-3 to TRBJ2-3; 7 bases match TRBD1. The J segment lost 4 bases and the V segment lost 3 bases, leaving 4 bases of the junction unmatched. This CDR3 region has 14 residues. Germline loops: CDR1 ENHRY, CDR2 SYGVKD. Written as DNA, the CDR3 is TGTGCCATCAGTGACGACAGGGTCGCAGATACGCAGTATTTT. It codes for CAISDDRVADTQYF.

The CDR3 loop is CASSRPTGSGANVLTF. The CDR3 DNA reads TGTGCCAGTAGCCGTCCGACAGGCTCTGGGGCCAACGTCCTGACTTTC. The chain is built from TRBV19 and TRBJ2-6; a weak D match, TRBD1 (6 bases). Trimming removed 6 bases at V and 0 bases at J, with 12 bases between. Germline CDR1 reads LNHDA; CDR2 reads SQIVND (reference sequence). The CDR3 covers 16 residues.

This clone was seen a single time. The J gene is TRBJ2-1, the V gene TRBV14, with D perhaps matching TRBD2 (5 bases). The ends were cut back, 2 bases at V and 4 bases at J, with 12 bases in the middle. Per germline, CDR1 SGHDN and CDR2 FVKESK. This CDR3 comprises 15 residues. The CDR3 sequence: CASSQLATLYNEQFF. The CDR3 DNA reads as TGTGCCAGCAGCCAACTAGCTACTTTGTACAATGAGCAGTTCTTC.

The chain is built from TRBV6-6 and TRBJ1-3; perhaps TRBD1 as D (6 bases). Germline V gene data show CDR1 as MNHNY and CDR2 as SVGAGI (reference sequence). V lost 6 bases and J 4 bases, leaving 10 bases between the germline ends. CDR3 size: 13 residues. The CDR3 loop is CASRWTDGNTIYF. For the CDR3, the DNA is TGTGCCAGCAGATGGACAGACGGAAACACCATATATTTT.

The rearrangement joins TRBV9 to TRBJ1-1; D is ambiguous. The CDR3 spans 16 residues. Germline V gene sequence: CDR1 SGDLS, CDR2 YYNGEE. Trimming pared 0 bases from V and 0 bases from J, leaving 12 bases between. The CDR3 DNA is TGTGCCAGCAGCGTAGGGGCCCAAGGCCTGAACACTGAAGCTTTCTTT. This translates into CASSVGAQGLNTEAFF.

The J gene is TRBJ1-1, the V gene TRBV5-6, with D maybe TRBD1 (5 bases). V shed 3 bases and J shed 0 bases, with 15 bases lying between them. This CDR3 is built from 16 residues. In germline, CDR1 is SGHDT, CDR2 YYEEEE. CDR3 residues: CASSSPGVGVNTEAFF. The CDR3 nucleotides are TGTGCCAGCAGCTCGCCGGGGGTGGGAGTGAACACTGAAGCTTTCTTT.

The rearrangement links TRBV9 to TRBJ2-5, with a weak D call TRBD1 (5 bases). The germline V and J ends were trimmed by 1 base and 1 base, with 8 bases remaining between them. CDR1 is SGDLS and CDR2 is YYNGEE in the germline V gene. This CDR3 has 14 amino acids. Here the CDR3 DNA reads TGTGCCAGCAGCGTACAGGGCTCCCAAGAGACCCAGTACTTC. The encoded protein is CASSVQGSQETQYF.

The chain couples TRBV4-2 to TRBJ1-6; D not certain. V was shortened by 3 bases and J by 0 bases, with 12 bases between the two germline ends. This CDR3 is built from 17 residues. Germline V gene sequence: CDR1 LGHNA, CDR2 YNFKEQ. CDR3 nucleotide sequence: TGTGCCAGCAGCCAGGAAATTTGGAGCTCCTATAATTCACCCCTCCACTTT. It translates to CASSQEIWSSYNSPLHF.

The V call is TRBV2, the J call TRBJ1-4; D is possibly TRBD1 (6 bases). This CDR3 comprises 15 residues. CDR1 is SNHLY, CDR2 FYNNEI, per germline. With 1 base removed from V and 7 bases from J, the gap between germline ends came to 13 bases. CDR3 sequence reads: CASSEDRVRGEKLFF. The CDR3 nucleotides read TGTGCCAGCAGTGAAGACAGGGTTCGGGGTGAAAAACTGTTTTTT.

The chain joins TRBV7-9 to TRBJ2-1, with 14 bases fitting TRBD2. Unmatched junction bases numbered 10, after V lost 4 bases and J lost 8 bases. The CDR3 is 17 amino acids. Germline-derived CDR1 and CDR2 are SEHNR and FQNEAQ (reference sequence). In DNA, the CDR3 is TGTGCCAGCAGCTCGGGGACTAGCGGGGGCCTTGGGGATGAGCAGTTCTTC. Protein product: CASSSGTSGGLGDEQFF.

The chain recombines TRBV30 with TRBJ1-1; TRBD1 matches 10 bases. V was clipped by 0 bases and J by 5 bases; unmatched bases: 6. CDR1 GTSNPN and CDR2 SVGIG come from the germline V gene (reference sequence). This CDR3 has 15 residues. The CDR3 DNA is TGTGCCTGGAGTGTACTAAGGACAGGGGGGACTGAAGCTTTCTTT. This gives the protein CAWSVLRTGGTEAFF. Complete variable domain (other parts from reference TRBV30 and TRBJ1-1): SQTIHQWPATLVQPVGSPLSLECTVEGTSNPNLYWYRQAAGRGLQLLFYSVGIGQISSEVPQNLSASRPQDRQFILSSKKLLLSDSGFYLCAWSVLRTGGTEAFFGQGTRLTVV.

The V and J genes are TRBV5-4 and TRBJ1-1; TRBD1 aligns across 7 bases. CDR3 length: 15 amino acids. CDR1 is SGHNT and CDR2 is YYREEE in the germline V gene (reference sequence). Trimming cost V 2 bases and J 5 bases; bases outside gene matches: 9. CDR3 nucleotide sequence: TGTGCCAGCAGCTTCAATCTGATACAGGGGACTGAAGCTTTCTTT. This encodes CASSFNLIQGTEAFF.

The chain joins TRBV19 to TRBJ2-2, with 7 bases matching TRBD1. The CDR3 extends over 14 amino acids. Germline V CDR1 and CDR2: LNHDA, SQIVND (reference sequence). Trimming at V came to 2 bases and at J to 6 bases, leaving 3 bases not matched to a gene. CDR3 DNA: TGTGCCAGTAGTATACAGGGGGTGCCCGGGGAGCTGTTTTTT. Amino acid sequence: CASSIQGVPGELFF. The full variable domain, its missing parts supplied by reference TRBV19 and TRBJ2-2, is DGGITQSPKYLFRKEGQNVTLSCEQNLNHDAMYWYRQDPGQGLRLIYYSQIVNDFQKGDIAEGYSVSREKKESFPLTVTSAQKNPTAFYLCASSIQGVPGELFFGEGSRLTVL.

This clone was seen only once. CDR3 nucleotides: TGCGCCAGCAGCCGAGGGACTAGCGTCACAGATACGCAGTATTTT. This gives the protein CASSRGTSVTDTQYF. V gene TRBV4-3 combines with J gene TRBJ2-3; 10 nucleotides align to TRBD2. Germline V gene sequence: CDR1 LGHNA, CDR2 YSLEER. Trimming took 4 bases from V and 2 from J; bases not matched to a gene: 3. The CDR3 covers 15 residues.

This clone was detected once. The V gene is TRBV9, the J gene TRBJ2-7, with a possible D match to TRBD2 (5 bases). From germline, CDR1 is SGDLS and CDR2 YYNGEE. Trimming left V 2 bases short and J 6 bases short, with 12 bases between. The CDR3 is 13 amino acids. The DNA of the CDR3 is TGTGCCAGCAGCGTGGAGGTTGGGTCCGAGCAGTACTTC. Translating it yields CASSVEVGSEQYF.

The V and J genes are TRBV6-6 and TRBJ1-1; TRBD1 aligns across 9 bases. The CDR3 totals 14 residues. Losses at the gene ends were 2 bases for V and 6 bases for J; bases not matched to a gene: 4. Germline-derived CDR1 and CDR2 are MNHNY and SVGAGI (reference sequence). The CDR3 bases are TGTGCCAGCAGTTACCCGGGACAGGGCGCTGAAGCTTTCTTT. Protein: CASSYPGQGAEAFF.

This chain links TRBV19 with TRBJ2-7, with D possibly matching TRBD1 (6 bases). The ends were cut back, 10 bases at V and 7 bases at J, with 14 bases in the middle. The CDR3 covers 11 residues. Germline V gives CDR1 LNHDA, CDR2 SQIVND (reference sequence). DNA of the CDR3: TGTGCCACCCTAGCCGGGACAGAGCAGTACTTC. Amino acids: CATLAGTEQYF.

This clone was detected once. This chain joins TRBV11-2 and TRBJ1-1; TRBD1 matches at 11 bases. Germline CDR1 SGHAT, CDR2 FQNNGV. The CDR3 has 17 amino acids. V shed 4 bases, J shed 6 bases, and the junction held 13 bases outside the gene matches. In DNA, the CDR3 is TGTGCCAGCAGCTCCCGGGACAGGGGGACTGGAGGACCTGAAGCTTTCTTT. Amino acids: CASSSRDRGTGGPEAFF. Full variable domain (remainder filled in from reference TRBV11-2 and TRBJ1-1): EAGVAQSPRYKIIEKRQSVAFWCNPISGHATLYWYQQILGQGPKLLIQFQNNGVVDDSQLPKDRFSAERLKGVDSTLKIQPAKLEDSAVYLCASSSRDRGTGGPEAFFGQGTRLTVV.

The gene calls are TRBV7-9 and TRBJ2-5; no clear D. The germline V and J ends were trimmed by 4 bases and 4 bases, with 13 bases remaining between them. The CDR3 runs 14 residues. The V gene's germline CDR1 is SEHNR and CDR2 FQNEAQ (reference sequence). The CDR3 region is CASSSTVGLETQYF. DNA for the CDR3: TGTGCCAGCAGCTCGACGGTGGGCCTAGAGACCCAGTACTTC.

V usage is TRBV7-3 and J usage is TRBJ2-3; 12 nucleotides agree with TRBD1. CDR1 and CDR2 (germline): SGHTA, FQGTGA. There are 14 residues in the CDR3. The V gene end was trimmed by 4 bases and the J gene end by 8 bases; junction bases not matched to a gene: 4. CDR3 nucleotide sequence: TGTGCCAGCAGCTCGGGACAGGGGGCTCTTACGCAGTATTTT. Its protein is CASSSGQGALTQYF.

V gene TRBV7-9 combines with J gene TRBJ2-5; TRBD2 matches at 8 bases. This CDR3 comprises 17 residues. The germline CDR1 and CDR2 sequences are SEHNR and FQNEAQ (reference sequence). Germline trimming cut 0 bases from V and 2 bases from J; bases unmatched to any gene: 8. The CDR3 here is CASSLAWAGRAQETQYF. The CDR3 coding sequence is TGTGCCAGCAGCTTAGCGTGGGCCGGGAGGGCACAAGAGACCCAGTACTTC.

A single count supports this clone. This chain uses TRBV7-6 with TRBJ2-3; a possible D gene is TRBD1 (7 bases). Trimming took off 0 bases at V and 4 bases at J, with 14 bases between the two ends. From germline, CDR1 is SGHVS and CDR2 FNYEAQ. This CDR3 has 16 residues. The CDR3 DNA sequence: TGTGCCAGCAGCTTAGCGAAGGCCAGGGGGGCAGATACGCAGTATTTT. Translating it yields CASSLAKARGADTQYF.

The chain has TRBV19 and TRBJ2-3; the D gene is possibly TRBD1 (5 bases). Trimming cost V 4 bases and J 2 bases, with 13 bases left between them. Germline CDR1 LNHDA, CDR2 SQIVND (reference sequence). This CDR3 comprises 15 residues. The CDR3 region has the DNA TGTGCCAGTAGTAGGCCCGGCAGGGACACAGATACGCAGTATTTT. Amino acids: CASSRPGRDTDTQYF.

CDR3 DNA: TGTGCCAGCAGCCAAATATCCCGGGACAGGGTCGGGGAGCAGTACTTC. Protein sequence: CASSQISRDRVGEQYF. This chain joins TRBV16 and TRBJ2-7; 9 bases fit TRBD1. Germline assignment: CDR1 KGHSY and CDR2 FQNENV. The CDR3 is made up of 16 amino acids. J gave up 7 bases and V 2 bases, and 12 bases lay outside the gene matches.